These 10 T cell receptor beta chains were all obtained from the same sample, sequenced in a study of blood T cells in healthy people across ages. A second PCR, run for about 6 to 12 cycles, used a sample-barcoded 5' primer plus a J-beta primer mix. TCRdb reanalysed the 5' RACE reads using MiXCR and keeps one entry per CDR3 protein. Found here are around 1,000,000 distinct CDR3 sequences, less than 25% of them singletons; the top ten hold less than 0.75%. The sample was also reused in another study, on T cells of mothers and their children.

Input material: blood. All receptors come from a girl aged 2 to 9 in good health.

This clonotype was counted many times. The CDR3 DNA sequence: TGTGCCAGCAGCTTAGGGGTTTGGAATGAGCAGTTCTTC. Amino acid sequence: CASSLGVWNEQFF. The chain combines TRBV7-9 with TRBJ2-1; D not certain. This CDR3 contains 13 residues. Trimming removed 1 base from V and 7 bases from J, with 8 bases in between. Germline V CDR1 and CDR2: SEHNR, FQNEAQ (reference sequence).

The V call is TRBV4-3, the J call TRBJ1-3, with TRBD1 matching 8 bases. CDR1 is LGHNA and CDR2 is YSLEER in the germline V gene. Trimming took 4 bases from V and 8 from J; bases not matched to a gene: 7. The CDR3 covers 14 residues. The DNA for the CDR3 is TGCGCCAGCAGCCCCGGACAGGGAGGAGACACCATATATTTT. Translation gives CASSPGQGGDTIYF.

The chain links TRBV6-1 to TRBJ2-1, with D hard to call. Trimming took off 2 bases at V and 8 bases at J, with 19 bases between the two ends. Germline CDR1 and CDR2: MNHNS and SASEGT. This CDR3 has 16 amino acids. CDR3 sequence reads: CASSESPHSSSDEQFF. CDR3 coding DNA: TGTGCCAGCAGTGAAAGTCCCCACAGTTCTTCTGATGAGCAGTTCTTC.

V and J are TRBV20-1 and TRBJ1-5; a weak D match, TRBD1 (5 bases). CDR3 length: 15 amino acids. Trimming pared 5 bases from V and 7 bases from J, leaving 21 bases between. Germline V gene data show CDR1 as DFQATT and CDR2 as SNEGSKA (reference sequence). The CDR3 DNA is TGCAGTGCTTCCCGCCTGGGCGGCGGGGGGCAGCCCCAGCATTTT. Translated: CSASRLGGGGQPQHF.

The genes are TRBV29-1 and TRBJ2-3; no definite D call. The CDR3 has 13 residues. Germline lookup yields CDR1 SQVTM and CDR2 ANQGSEA. The V end lost 5 bases, the J end lost 4 bases, and 13 bases lay between the germline ends. The CDR3 here is CSVSRPSADTQYF. CDR3 DNA sequence: TGCAGCGTTTCACGACCGTCGGCAGATACGCAGTATTTT.

Only a few counts were recorded for this clonotype. This chain joins TRBV25-1 and TRBJ1-2, with 9 bases that match TRBD1. CDR3 size: 15 residues. Germline assignment: CDR1 MGHDK and CDR2 SYGVNS. V shed 4 bases and J 7 bases; nucleotides not matched to a gene: 10. The CDR3 region has the DNA TGTGCCAGCAGTGGACTAATCGGGACAGGGACTGGCTACACCTTC. Translating gives CASSGLIGTGTGYTF.

The chain is built from TRBV29-1 and TRBJ2-7, with D hard to call. Gene TRBJ2-1 matches the end of the DNA better, so the J call may be wrong. The V gene's germline CDR1 is SQVTM and CDR2 ANQGSEA. This CDR3 is built from 10 residues. The CDR3 nucleotides are TGCAGCGTTGCGGTCAATGAGCAGTTCTTC. Amino acids: CSVAVNEQFF.

This clonotype was observed a handful of times. The J gene is TRBJ1-6, the V gene TRBV7-6; D is unresolved. Trimming took 6 bases from V and 13 from J, leaving 16 bases between them. The CDR3 has 13 amino acids. CDR1 and CDR2 from the germline V gene are SGHVS and FNYEAQ. CDR3 in amino acids: CASSREETGPLHF. In DNA form, the CDR3 reads TGTGCCAGCAGTCGAGAGGAAACCGGGCCCCTCCACTTT.

The J gene is TRBJ2-3, the V gene TRBV11-2; 9 bases are a match to TRBD2. Losses at the gene ends were 0 bases for V and 4 bases for J; bases not matched to a gene: 11. Per germline, CDR1 SGHAT and CDR2 FQNNGV. The CDR3 consists of 18 residues. In DNA form, the CDR3 reads TGTGCCAGCAGCTTAGAGGGGCCTAGCGGGGATCAGTCAGATACGCAGTATTTT. It yields the protein CASSLEGPSGDQSDTQYF.

The rearrangement uses TRBV7-2 and TRBJ2-5; no clear D. Gene TRBJ2-1 matches the end of the DNA better, so the J call may be wrong. CDR3 length equals 15 residues. Per the germline V gene, CDR1 is SGHTA and CDR2 is FQGNSA. The CDR3 protein is CASSLISIGPNEQFF. The DNA for the CDR3 is TGTGCCAGCAGCTTAATCTCCATAGGGCCCAATGAGCAGTTCTTC.